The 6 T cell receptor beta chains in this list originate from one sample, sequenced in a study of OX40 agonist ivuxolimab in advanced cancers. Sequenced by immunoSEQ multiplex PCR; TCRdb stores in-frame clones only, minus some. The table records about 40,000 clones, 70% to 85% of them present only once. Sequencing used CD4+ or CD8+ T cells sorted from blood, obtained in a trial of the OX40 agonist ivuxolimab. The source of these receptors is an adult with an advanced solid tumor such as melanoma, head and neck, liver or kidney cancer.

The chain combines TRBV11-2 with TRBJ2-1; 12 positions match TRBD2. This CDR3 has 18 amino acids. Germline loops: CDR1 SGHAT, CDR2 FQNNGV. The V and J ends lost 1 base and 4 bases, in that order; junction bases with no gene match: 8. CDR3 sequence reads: CASSLVNTGTSGYNEQFF. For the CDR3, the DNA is TGTGCCAGCAGCTTAGTCAATACCGGGACTAGCGGGTACAATGAGCAGTTCTTC.

Here the CDR3 DNA reads TGTGCCAGCAGCCTACAGGGCCCGAACACCGGGGAGCTGTTTTTT. Protein: CASSLQGPNTGELFF. The chain uses TRBV7-3 and TRBJ2-2, with a weak D call TRBD1 (6 bases). V was pared by 5 bases and J by 0 bases, with 10 bases between. The CDR3 runs 15 residues. CDR1 is SGHTA, CDR2 FQGTGA, per germline.

The CDR3 reads CASSSGTTTNEKLFF. The CDR3 nucleotides are TGCGCCAGCAGCTCTGGGACAACAACTAATGAAAAACTGTTTTTT. The gene calls are TRBV5-1 and TRBJ1-4, with D maybe TRBD1 (6 bases). Germline lookup yields CDR1 SGHRS and CDR2 YFSETQ. Between the trimmed V and J ends, which lost 3 bases and 0 bases, there was a span of 9 bases. This CDR3 contains 15 residues.

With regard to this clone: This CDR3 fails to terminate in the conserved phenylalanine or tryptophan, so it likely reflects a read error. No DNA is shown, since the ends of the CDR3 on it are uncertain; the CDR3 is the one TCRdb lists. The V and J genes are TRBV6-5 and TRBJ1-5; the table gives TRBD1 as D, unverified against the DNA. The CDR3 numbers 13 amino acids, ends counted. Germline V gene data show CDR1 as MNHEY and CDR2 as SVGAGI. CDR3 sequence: CASSLTRTAPIEI.

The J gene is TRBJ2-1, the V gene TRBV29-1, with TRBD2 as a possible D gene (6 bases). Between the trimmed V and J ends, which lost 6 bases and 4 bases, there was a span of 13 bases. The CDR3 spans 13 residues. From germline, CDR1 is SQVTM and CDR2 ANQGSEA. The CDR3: CSVGGLPYNEQFF. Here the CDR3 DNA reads TGCAGCGTGGGAGGACTACCGTACAATGAGCAGTTCTTC.

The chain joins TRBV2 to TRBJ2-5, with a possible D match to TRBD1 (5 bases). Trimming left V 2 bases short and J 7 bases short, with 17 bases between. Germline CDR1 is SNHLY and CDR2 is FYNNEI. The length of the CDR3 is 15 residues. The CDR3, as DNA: TGTGCCAGCAGTGAACCCACAGGAGATGGTCGGACCCAGTACTTC. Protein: CASSEPTGDGRTQYF. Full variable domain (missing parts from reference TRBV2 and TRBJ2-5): EPEVTQTPSHQVTQMGQEVILRCVPISNHLYFYWYRQILGQKVEFLVSFYNNEISEKSEIFDDQFSVERPDGSNFTLKIRSTKLEDSAMYFCASSEPTGDGRTQYFGPGTRLLVL.